This TCR beta chain emerged from a study of blood T cell repertoires in COVID-19. Study context: Specimens from acute and convalescent COVID-19 originated in the United States, Italy and Spain. The analysed material was cDNA or gDNA that came from T cells, B-cell-depleted T cells, or PBMCs.

Profiling relied on immunoSEQ multiplex PCR, and the TCRdb table lists in-frame clones only, not all of them. The sample contains 97,000 or so clones, approximately 82% of which appear only once. Germline CDR1 MNHEY, CDR2 SVGAGI. The CDR3 sequence is 15 residues long. The V and J ends lost 0 bases and 6 bases, in that order; junction bases with no gene match: 7. The gene calls are TRBV6-5 and TRBJ1-1, with 7 bases that match TRBD1. The specimen sequenced was peripheral blood. This receptor was obtained from a man aged 70 or older with active or convalescent COVID-19. The CDR3 DNA follows: TGTGCCAGCAGTTACTCAGGCAGGGGGTCGGCTGAAGCTTTCTTT. It translates to CASSYSGRGSAEAFF.